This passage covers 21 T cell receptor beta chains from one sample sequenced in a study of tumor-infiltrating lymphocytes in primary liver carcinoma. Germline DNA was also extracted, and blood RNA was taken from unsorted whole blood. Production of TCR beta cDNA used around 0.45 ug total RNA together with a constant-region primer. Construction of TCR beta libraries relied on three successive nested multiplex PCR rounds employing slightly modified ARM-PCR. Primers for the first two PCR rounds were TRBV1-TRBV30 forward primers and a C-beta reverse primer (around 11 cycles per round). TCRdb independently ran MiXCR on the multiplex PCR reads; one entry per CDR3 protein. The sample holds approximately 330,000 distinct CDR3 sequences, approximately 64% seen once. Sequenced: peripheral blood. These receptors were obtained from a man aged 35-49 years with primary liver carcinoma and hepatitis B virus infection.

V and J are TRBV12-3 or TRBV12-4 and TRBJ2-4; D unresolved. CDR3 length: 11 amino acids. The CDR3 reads CDSKGLVYQYF. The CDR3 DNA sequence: TGTGACAGTAAGGGCCTAGTCTATCAGTACTTC.

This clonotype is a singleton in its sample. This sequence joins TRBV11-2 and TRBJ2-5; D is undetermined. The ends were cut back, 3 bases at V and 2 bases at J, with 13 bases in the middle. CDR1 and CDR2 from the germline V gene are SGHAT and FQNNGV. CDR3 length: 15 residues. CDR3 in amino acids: CASSFLPGGQETQYF. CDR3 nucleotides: TGTGCCAGCAGCTTCCTTCCTGGCGGTCAAGAGACCCAGTACTTC.

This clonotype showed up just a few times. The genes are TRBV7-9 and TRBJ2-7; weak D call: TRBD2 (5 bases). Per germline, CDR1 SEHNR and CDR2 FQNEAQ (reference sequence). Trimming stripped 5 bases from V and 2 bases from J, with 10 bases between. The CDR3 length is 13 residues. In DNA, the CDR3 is TGTGCCAGCAGCCCGGGGTCTGCCTACGAGCAGTACTTC. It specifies CASSPGSAYEQYF.

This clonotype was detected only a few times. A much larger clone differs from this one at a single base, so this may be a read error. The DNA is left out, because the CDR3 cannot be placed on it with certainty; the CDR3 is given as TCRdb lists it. The CDR3 loop reads CSVGDGAEQLF. The J gene is TRBJ2-1, the V gene TRBV29-1; the DNA was not compared with TRBD1, the D call given in the table. The germline V gene encodes CDR1 SQVTM and CDR2 ANQGSEA. With termini counted, the CDR3 has 11 amino acids.

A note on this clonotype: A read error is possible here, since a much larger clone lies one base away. The CDR3, as DNA: TGTGCCAGCGGGCTTCCAGGGGGCAGGACCTGGGAGCTGTTTTTT. Encoded protein: CASGLPGGRTWELFF. This sequence joins TRBV6-5 and TRBJ2-2, with TRBD1 matching over 8 bases. Germline trimming cut 8 bases from V and 9 bases from J; bases unmatched to any gene: 14. CDR3 length equals 15 residues. CDR1 is MNHEY and CDR2 is SVGAGI in the germline V gene.

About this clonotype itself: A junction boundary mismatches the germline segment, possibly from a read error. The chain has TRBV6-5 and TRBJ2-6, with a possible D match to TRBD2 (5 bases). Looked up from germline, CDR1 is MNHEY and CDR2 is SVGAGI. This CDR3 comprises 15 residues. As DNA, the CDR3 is TGTGTCAGCAGCGGAGGAGTGGCTGGGGCCAACGTCCTGACTTTC. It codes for CVSSGGVAGANVLTF.

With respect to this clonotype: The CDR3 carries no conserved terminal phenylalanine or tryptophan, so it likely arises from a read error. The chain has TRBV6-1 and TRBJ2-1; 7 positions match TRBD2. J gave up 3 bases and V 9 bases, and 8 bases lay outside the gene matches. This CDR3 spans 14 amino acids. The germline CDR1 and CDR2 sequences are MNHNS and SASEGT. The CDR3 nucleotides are TGTGCCAGTCGGGGCGGGAGTGACTACAATGAGCAGTTCTTA. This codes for CASRGGSDYNEQFL.

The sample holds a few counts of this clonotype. CDR3 nucleotide sequence: TGTGCCAGCAGTTTCCGAGCTCTCCGGGGAGAGCAGTACTTC. It yields the protein CASSFRALRGEQYF. J is TRBJ2-7 and V is TRBV12-3 or TRBV12-4; perhaps TRBD2 as D (5 bases). V lost 3 bases, J lost 7 bases, and 16 bases lay in between. This CDR3 has 14 residues.

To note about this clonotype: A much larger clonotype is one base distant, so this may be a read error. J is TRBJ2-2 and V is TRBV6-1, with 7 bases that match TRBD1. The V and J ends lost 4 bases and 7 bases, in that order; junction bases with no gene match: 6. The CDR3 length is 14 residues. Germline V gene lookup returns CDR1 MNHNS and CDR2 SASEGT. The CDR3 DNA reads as TGTGCCAGCAGTGTGACAGGGCTCATCGGGGAGCTGTTTTTT. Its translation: CASSVTGLIGELFF.

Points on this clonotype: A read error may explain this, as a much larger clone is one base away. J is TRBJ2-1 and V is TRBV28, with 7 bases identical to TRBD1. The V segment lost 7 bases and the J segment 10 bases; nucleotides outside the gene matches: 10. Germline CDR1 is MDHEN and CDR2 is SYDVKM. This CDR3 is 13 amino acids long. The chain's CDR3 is CASTDRRSYEQFF. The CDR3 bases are TGTGCCAGCACGGACAGGAGGTCCTACGAGCAGTTCTTC.

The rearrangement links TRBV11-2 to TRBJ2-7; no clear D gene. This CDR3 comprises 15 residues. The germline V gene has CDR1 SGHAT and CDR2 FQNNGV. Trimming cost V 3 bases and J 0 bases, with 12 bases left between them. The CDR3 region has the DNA TGTGCCAGCAGCTTTACAAAGATGAGCTCCTACGAGCAGTACTTC. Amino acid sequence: CASSFTKMSSYEQYF.

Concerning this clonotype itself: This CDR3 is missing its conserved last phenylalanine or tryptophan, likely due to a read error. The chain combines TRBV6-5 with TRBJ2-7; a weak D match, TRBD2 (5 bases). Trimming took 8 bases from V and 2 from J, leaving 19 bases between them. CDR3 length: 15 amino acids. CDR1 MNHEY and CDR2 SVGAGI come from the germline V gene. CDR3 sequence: CASAKCWQEAYEQYY. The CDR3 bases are TGTGCCAGCGCTAAGTGTTGGCAGGAGGCCTACGAGCAGTACTAC.

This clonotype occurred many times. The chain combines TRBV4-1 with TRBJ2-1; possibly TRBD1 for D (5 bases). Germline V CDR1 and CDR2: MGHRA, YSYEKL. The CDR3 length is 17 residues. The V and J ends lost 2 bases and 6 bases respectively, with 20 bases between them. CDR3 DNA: TGCGCCAGCAGCCAAAATTTCGCAGGGTCGGTAGGCAATGAGCAGTTCTTC. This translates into CASSQNFAGSVGNEQFF.

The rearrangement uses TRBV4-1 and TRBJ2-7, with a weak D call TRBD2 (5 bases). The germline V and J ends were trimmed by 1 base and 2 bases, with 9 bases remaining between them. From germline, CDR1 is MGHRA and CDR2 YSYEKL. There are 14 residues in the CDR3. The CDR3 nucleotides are TGCGCCAGCAGCCAAGGAAGCGGAACCTACGAGCAGTACTTC. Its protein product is CASSQGSGTYEQYF.

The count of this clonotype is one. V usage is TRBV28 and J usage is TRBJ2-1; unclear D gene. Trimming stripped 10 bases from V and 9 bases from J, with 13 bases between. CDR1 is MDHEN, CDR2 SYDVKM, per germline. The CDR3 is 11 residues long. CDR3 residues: CATGYRGEQFF. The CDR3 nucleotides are TGTGCCACTGGGTACCGTGGTGAGCAGTTCTTC. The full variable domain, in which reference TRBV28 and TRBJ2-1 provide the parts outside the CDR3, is DVKVTQSSRYLVKRTGEKVFLECVQDMDHENMFWYRQDPGLGLRLIYFSYDVKMKEKGDIPEGYSVSREKKERFSLILESASTNQTSMYLCATGYRGEQFFGPGTRLTVL.

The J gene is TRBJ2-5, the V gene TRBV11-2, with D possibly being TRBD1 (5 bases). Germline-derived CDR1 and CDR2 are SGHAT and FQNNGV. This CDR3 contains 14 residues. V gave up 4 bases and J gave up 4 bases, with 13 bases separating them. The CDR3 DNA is TGTGCCAGCAGCTCCGACAGAACCGGAGAGACCCAGTACTTC. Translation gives CASSSDRTGETQYF. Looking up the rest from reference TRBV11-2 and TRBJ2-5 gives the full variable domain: EAGVAQSPRYKIIEKRQSVAFWCNPISGHATLYWYQQILGQGPKLLIQFQNNGVVDDSQLPKDRFSAERLKGVDSTLKIQPAKLEDSAVYLCASSSDRTGETQYFGPGTRLLVL.

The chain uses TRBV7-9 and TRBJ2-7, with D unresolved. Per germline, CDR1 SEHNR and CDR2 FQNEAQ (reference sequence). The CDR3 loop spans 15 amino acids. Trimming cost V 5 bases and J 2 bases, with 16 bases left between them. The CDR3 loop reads CASSQLDAGPYEQYF. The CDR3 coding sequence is TGTGCCAGCAGCCAGTTAGACGCCGGTCCCTACGAGCAGTACTTC.

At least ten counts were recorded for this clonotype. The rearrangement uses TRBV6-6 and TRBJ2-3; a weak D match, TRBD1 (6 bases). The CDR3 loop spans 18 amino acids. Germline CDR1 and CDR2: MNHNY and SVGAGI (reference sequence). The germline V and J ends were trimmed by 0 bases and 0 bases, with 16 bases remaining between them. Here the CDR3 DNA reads TGTGCCAGCAGTTACTCGGTCTTGGCAGGGGCTAGCACAGATACGCAGTATTTT. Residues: CASSYSVLAGASTDTQYF.

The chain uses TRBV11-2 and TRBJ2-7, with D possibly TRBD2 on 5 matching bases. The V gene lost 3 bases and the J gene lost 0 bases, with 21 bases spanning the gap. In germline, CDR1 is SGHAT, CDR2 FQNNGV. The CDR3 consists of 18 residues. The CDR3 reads CASSFGPVVAGGSYEQYF. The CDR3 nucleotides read TGTGCCAGCAGCTTTGGCCCTGTTGTTGCAGGAGGCTCCTACGAGCAGTACTTC.

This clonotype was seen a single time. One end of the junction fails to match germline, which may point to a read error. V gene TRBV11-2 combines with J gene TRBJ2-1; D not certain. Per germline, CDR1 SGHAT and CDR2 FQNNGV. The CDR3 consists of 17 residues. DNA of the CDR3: TGTGCCAGTAGCTTAGTGGCTGGGTCAGGAGACTACAATGAGCAGTTCTTC. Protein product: CASSLVAGSGDYNEQFF.

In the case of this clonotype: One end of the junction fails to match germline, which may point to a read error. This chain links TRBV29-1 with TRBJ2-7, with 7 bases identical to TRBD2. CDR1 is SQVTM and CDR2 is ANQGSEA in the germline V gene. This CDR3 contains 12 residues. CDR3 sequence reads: CGVTSSSYEQYF. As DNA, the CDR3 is TGCGGCGTGACTAGCAGCTCCTACGAACAGTACTTC.